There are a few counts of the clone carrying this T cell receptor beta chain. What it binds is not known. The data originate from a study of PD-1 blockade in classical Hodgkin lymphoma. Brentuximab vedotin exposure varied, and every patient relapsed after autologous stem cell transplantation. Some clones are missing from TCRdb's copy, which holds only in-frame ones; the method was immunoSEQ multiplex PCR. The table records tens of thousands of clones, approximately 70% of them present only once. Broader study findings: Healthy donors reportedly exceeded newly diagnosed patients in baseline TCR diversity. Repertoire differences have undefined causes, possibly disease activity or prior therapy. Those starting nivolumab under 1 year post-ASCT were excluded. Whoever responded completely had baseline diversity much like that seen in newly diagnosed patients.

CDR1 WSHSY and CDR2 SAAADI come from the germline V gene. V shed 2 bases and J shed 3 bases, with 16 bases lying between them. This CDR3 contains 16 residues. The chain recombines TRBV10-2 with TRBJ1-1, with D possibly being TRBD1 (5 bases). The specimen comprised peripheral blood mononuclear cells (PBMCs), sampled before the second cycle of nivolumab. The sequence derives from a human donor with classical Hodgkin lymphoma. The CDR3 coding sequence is TGCGCCAGCAGTGAGAACACAGAGGGGTGGGACACTGAAGCTTTCTTT. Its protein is CASSENTEGWDTEAFF.